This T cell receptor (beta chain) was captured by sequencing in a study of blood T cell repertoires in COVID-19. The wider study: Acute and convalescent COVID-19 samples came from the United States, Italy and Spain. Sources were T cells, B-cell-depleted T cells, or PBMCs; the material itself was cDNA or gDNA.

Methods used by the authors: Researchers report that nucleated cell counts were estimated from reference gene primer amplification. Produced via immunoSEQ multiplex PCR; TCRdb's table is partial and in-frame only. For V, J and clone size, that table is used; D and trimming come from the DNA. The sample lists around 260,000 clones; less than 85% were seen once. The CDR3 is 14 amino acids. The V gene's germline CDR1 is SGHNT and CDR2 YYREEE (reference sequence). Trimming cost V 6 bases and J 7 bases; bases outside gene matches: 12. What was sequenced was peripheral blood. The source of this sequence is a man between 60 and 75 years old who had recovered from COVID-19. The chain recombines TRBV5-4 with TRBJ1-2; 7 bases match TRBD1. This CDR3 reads CASTPGTDLGGYTF. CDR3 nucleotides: TGTGCCAGCACCCCCGGGACAGACCTGGGTGGCTACACCTTC.